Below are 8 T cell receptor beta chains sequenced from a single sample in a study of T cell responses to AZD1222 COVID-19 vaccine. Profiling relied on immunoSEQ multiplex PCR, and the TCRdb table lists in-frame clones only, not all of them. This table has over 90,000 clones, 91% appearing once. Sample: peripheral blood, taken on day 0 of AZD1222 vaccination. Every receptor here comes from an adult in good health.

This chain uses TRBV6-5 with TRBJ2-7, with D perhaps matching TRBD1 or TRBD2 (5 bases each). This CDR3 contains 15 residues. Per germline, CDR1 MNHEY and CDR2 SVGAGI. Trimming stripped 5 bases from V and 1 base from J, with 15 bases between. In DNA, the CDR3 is TGTGCCAGCAGTACACCATCGGGACGGTCCTACGAGCAGTACTTC. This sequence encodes CASSTPSGRSYEQYF.

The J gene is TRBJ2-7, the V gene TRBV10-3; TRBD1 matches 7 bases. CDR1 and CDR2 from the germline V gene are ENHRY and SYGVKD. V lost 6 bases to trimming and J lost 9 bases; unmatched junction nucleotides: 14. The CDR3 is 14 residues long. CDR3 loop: CAISPGTDAAGQYF. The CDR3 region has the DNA TGTGCCATCAGCCCCGGGACAGACGCTGCGGGGCAGTACTTC.

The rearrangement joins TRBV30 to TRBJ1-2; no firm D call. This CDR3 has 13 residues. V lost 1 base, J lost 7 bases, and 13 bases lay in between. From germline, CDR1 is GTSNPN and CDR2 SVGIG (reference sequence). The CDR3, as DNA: TGTGCCTGGAGTGCTAGGGAGCTTGGTGGCTACACCTTC. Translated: CAWSARELGGYTF.

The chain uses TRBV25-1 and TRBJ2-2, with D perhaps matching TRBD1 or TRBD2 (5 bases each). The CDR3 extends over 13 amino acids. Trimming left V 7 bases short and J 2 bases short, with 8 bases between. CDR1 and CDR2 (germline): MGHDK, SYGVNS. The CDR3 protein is CASNGANTGELFF. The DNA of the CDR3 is TGTGCCAGCAACGGGGCTAACACCGGGGAGCTGTTTTTT.

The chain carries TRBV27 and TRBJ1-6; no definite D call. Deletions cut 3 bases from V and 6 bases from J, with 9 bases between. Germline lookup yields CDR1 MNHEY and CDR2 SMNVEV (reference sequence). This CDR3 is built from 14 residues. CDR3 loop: CASSFGQTNSPLHF. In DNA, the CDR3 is TGTGCCAGCAGTTTTGGCCAGACTAATTCACCCCTCCACTTT.

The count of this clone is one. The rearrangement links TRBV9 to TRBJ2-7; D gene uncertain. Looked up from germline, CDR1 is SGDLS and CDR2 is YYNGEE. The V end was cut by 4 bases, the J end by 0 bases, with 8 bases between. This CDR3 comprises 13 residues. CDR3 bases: TGTGCCAGCAGCCTCTCTGACTCCTACGAGCAGTACTTC. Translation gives CASSLSDSYEQYF.

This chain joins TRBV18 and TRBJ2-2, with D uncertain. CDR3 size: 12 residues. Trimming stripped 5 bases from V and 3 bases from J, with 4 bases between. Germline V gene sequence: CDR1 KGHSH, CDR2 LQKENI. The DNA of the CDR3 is TGTGCCAGCTCATCAGACACCGGGGAGCTGTTTTTT. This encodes CASSSDTGELFF.

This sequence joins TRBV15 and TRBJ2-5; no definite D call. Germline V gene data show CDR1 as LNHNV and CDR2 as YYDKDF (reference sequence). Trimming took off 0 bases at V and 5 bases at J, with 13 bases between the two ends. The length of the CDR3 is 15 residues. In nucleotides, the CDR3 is TGTGCCACCAGCAGAGAGGATCAGGACCGGGAGACCCAGTACTTC. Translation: CATSREDQDRETQYF.